This is a list of T cell receptor beta chains from one sample in a study of blood T cell repertoires in COVID-19. TCRdb keeps only in-frame clones here, not all; method: immunoSEQ multiplex PCR. This sample has a few hundred thousand clones, with 84% found just once. The sample comprised PBMCs or T cells enriched from blood (not recorded which). The source of these receptors is a man aged 50-59 years who had recovered from COVID-19. Each CDR3 is given with its conserved first and last residue. Each record gives: J gene, D gene, V gene, clone size, CDR3 protein, CDR3 DNA. The D gene is left open where the match is weak. Clone size appears in some rows only: once, few, many, or a class for an expanded clone.

J gene: TRBJ2-7
D gene: TRBD2
V gene: TRBV6-5
clone size: NA
CDR3 protein: CASSYTGGPYEQYF
CDR3 DNA: TGTGCCAGCAGTTACACGGGGGGGCCTTACGAGCAGTACTTC

J gene: TRBJ2-7
D gene: NA
V gene: TRBV18
clone size: NA
CDR3 protein: CASSPVLPGHQGEQYF
CDR3 DNA: TGTGCCAGCTCACCAGTCCTTCCGGGACATCAGGGCGAGCAGTACTTC

J gene: TRBJ2-7
D gene: NA
V gene: TRBV3-1/TRBV3-2
clone size: NA
CDR3 protein: CASSQEEVATASDYEQYF
CDR3 DNA: TGTGCCAGCAGCCAAGAAGAAGTTGCGACAGCCTCCGACTACGAGCAGTACTTC

J gene: TRBJ2-2
D gene: NA
V gene: TRBV5-4
clone size: NA
CDR3 protein: CASSWGGGNTGELFF
CDR3 DNA: TGTGCCAGCAGCTGGGGAGGAGGGAACACCGGGGAGCTGTTTTTT

J gene: TRBJ1-5
D gene: NA
V gene: TRBV11-2
clone size: NA
CDR3 protein: CASSFLGGDQPQHF
CDR3 DNA: TGTGCCAGCAGCTTTCTGGGGGGGGATCAGCCCCAGCATTTT

J gene: TRBJ1-5
D gene: TRBD1
V gene: TRBV6-6
clone size: NA
CDR3 protein: CASSYYGTGGNQPQHF
CDR3 DNA: TGTGCCAGCAGTTACTACGGGACAGGGGGGAATCAGCCCCAGCATTTT

J gene: TRBJ2-5
D gene: NA
V gene: TRBV6-2/TRBV6-3
clone size: NA
CDR3 protein: CASSYPPEGGWGETQYF
CDR3 DNA: TGTGCCAGCAGTTACCCTCCGGAGGGGGGGTGGGGAGAGACCCAGTACTTC

J gene: TRBJ1-2
D gene: NA
V gene: TRBV9
clone size: NA
CDR3 protein: CASSQNPEYGYTF
CDR3 DNA: TGTGCCAGCAGCCAAAACCCGGAGTATGGCTACACCTTC

J gene: TRBJ2-2
D gene: NA
V gene: TRBV20-1
clone size: NA
CDR3 protein: CSASLAVATGELFF
CDR3 DNA: TGCAGTGCTAGTTTGGCGGTAGCCACCGGGGAGCTGTTTTTT

J gene: TRBJ2-7
D gene: TRBD2
V gene: TRBV10-3
clone size: NA
CDR3 protein: CASRTSGSDEQYF
CDR3 DNA: TGTGCCTCCCGGACTAGCGGGAGCGACGAGCAGTACTTC

J gene: TRBJ1-2
D gene: NA
V gene: TRBV27
clone size: NA
CDR3 protein: CASGGLGREGYGYTF
CDR3 DNA: TGTGCCAGCGGGGGCCTTGGCAGGGAGGGCTATGGCTACACCTTC

J gene: TRBJ2-5
D gene: TRBD2
V gene: TRBV11-2
clone size: NA
CDR3 protein: CASSPGTSGRPQETQYF
CDR3 DNA: TGTGCCAGCAGCCCAGGGACTAGCGGGAGGCCGCAAGAGACCCAGTACTTC

J gene: TRBJ2-5
D gene: TRBD1
V gene: TRBV11-3
clone size: NA
CDR3 protein: CASSSGTGGGETQYF
CDR3 DNA: TGTGCCAGCAGCTCCGGGACAGGGGGTGGCGAGACCCAGTACTTC

J gene: TRBJ2-3
D gene: TRBD2
V gene: TRBV4-2
clone size: NA
CDR3 protein: CASSQEGTSGADTQYF
CDR3 DNA: TGTGCCAGCAGCCAAGAAGGGACTAGCGGTGCAGATACGCAGTATTTT

J gene: TRBJ1-5
D gene: TRBD1
V gene: TRBV7-9
clone size: NA
CDR3 protein: CASSATGSDRVNQPQHF
CDR3 DNA: TGTGCCAGCAGCGCTACCGGATCGGACAGGGTAAATCAGCCCCAGCATTTT

J gene: TRBJ1-5
D gene: TRBD1
V gene: TRBV6-5
clone size: NA
CDR3 protein: CASSGQVRQPQHF
CDR3 DNA: TGTGCCAGCAGCGGACAGGTCCGGCAGCCCCAGCATTTT

J gene: TRBJ2-3
D gene: NA
V gene: TRBV18
clone size: once
CDR3 protein: CASSPQLRVDTQYF
CDR3 DNA: TGTGCCAGCTCACCACAGTTGCGGGTAGATACGCAGTATTTT

J gene: TRBJ2-6
D gene: NA
V gene: TRBV19
clone size: NA
CDR3 protein: CASSSEQQTGANVLTF
CDR3 DNA: TGTGCCAGTAGCTCTGAACAGCAAACTGGGGCCAACGTCCTGACTTTC

J gene: TRBJ2-5
D gene: TRBD2
V gene: TRBV11-1
clone size: NA
CDR3 protein: CASSPRGLAGQETQYF
CDR3 DNA: TGTGCCAGCAGCCCCCGTGGACTAGCGGGCCAAGAGACCCAGTACTTC

J gene: TRBJ1-4
D gene: NA
V gene: TRBV28
clone size: once
CDR3 protein: CASSLWRINEKLFF
CDR3 DNA: TGTGCCAGCAGCCTCTGGCGGATTAATGAAAAACTGTTTTTT

J gene: TRBJ1-4
D gene: NA
V gene: TRBV11-2
clone size: NA
CDR3 protein: CASSSGSFGYEKLFF
CDR3 DNA: TGTGCCAGCAGCTCAGGCTCCTTTGGGTATGAAAAACTGTTTTTT

J gene: TRBJ2-7
D gene: NA
V gene: TRBV4-2
clone size: NA
CDR3 protein: CASSQEFGLSYEQYF
CDR3 DNA: TGTGCCAGCAGCCAAGAATTCGGTCTTTCCTACGAGCAGTACTTC

J gene: TRBJ2-3
D gene: TRBD2
V gene: TRBV7-3
clone size: NA
CDR3 protein: CASSLGLAGVDTQYF
CDR3 DNA: TGTGCCAGCAGCTTGGGACTAGCGGGGGTAGATACGCAGTATTTT

J gene: TRBJ1-1
D gene: NA
V gene: TRBV28
clone size: once
CDR3 protein: CASTRGNTEAFF
CDR3 DNA: TGTGCCAGCACCCGGGGGAACACTGAAGCTTTCTTT

J gene: TRBJ2-3
D gene: TRBD1
V gene: TRBV2
clone size: NA
CDR3 protein: CASEDRVGSTDTQYF
CDR3 DNA: TGTGCCAGCGAGGACAGGGTCGGTAGCACAGATACGCAGTATTTT

J gene: TRBJ2-1
D gene: TRBD1
V gene: TRBV11-3
clone size: NA
CDR3 protein: CASSLDGGTGSHNEQFF
CDR3 DNA: TGTGCCAGCAGCTTAGATGGGGGGACAGGGTCACATAATGAGCAGTTCTTC

J gene: TRBJ1-2
D gene: NA
V gene: TRBV10-3
clone size: NA
CDR3 protein: CAISDYRDNYGYTF
CDR3 DNA: TGTGCCATCAGTGACTACAGGGATAACTATGGCTACACCTTC

J gene: TRBJ1-3
D gene: NA
V gene: TRBV10-3
clone size: NA
CDR3 protein: CAISEAGIGTGNTIYF
CDR3 DNA: TGTGCCATCAGTGAGGCAGGGATCGGTACTGGAAACACCATATATTTT

J gene: TRBJ2-3
D gene: TRBD2
V gene: TRBV2
clone size: few
CDR3 protein: CASSPLLAGASTDTQYF
CDR3 DNA: TGTGCCAGCAGTCCGCTCCTAGCGGGGGCTAGCACAGATACGCAGTATTTT

J gene: TRBJ2-7
D gene: TRBD1
V gene: TRBV27
clone size: NA
CDR3 protein: CASSGQGWVGEQYF
CDR3 DNA: TGTGCCAGCAGCGGACAGGGGTGGGTAGGCGAGCAGTACTTC

J gene: TRBJ1-4
D gene: NA
V gene: TRBV5-1
clone size: NA
CDR3 protein: CASSPNDSKGEKLFF
CDR3 DNA: TGCGCCAGCAGTCCCAACGACAGTAAAGGTGAAAAACTGTTTTTT

J gene: TRBJ2-7
D gene: NA
V gene: TRBV27
clone size: NA
CDR3 protein: CASSPGLSSYEQYF
CDR3 DNA: TGTGCCAGCAGTCCCGGACTTAGCTCCTACGAGCAGTACTTC

J gene: TRBJ1-1
D gene: NA
V gene: TRBV3-1/TRBV3-2
clone size: NA
CDR3 protein: CASSQVAAGFMNTEAFF
CDR3 DNA: TGTGCCAGCAGCCAAGTTGCTGCAGGGTTCATGAACACTGAAGCTTTCTTT

J gene: TRBJ2-2
D gene: NA
V gene: TRBV6-4
clone size: NA
CDR3 protein: CASSDSSGTGELFF
CDR3 DNA: TGTGCCAGCAGTGACTCGAGTGGCACCGGGGAGCTGTTTTTT

J gene: TRBJ1-2
D gene: NA
V gene: TRBV3-1/TRBV3-2
clone size: NA
CDR3 protein: CASSPTGGGNYGYTF
CDR3 DNA: TGTGCCAGCAGCCCAACGGGCGGGGGTAACTATGGCTACACCTTC

J gene: TRBJ2-6
D gene: NA
V gene: TRBV4-1
clone size: medium-sized
CDR3 protein: CASSQDDTSGANVLTF
CDR3 DNA: TGCGCCAGCAGCCAAGATGACACCTCTGGGGCCAACGTCCTGACTTTC

J gene: TRBJ2-5
D gene: TRBD2
V gene: TRBV24-1
clone size: NA
CDR3 protein: CATSAGGPRQETQYF
CDR3 DNA: TGTGCCACCAGTGCGGGAGGCCCGCGCCAAGAGACCCAGTACTTC

J gene: TRBJ1-4
D gene: NA
V gene: TRBV12-3/TRBV12-4
clone size: NA
CDR3 protein: CASRPGGNEKLFF
CDR3 DNA: TGTGCCAGCAGGCCGGGGGGTAATGAAAAACTGTTTTTT

J gene: TRBJ2-1
D gene: TRBD1
V gene: TRBV2
clone size: NA
CDR3 protein: CASSESQGARRFF
CDR3 DNA: TGTGCCAGCAGTGAATCACAGGGGGCGCGGCGGTTCTTC

J gene: TRBJ2-3
D gene: TRBD2
V gene: TRBV18
clone size: few
CDR3 protein: CASSPQRLAGVTDTQYF
CDR3 DNA: TGTGCCAGCTCACCCCAACGCCTAGCGGGAGTCACAGATACGCAGTATTTT

J gene: TRBJ1-3
D gene: NA
V gene: TRBV16
clone size: NA
CDR3 protein: CASVTGPGNTIYF
CDR3 DNA: TGTGCCAGCGTCACAGGGCCTGGAAACACCATATATTTT

J gene: TRBJ1-5
D gene: NA
V gene: TRBV28
clone size: NA
CDR3 protein: CASSVRTDRINQPQHF
CDR3 DNA: TGTGCCAGCAGTGTCCGTACCGACAGGATTAATCAGCCCCAGCATTTT

J gene: TRBJ1-2
D gene: NA
V gene: TRBV5-6
clone size: few
CDR3 protein: CASSVPGYGYTF
CDR3 DNA: TGTGCCAGCAGCGTCCCGGGCTATGGCTACACCTTC

J gene: TRBJ1-6
D gene: NA
V gene: TRBV15
clone size: NA
CDR3 protein: CATGREEHNSPLHF
CDR3 DNA: TGTGCCACCGGCAGAGAGGAGCATAATTCACCCCTCCACTTT

J gene: TRBJ2-1
D gene: NA
V gene: TRBV7-2
clone size: NA
CDR3 protein: CASSLERSRYNEQFF
CDR3 DNA: TGTGCCAGCAGCTTAGAGCGAAGTCGATACAATGAGCAGTTCTTC

J gene: TRBJ1-1
D gene: NA
V gene: TRBV6-5
clone size: NA
CDR3 protein: CASNPMGQQNTEAFF
CDR3 DNA: TGTGCCAGCAACCCCATGGGGCAACAGAACACTGAAGCTTTCTTT

J gene: TRBJ2-1
D gene: TRBD2
V gene: TRBV4-2
clone size: NA
CDR3 protein: CASSGSAGAFNEQFF
CDR3 DNA: TGTGCCAGCAGTGGCTCAGCGGGAGCGTTCAATGAGCAGTTCTTC

J gene: TRBJ1-2
D gene: NA
V gene: TRBV7-8
clone size: NA
CDR3 protein: CASSLRRGANYGYTF
CDR3 DNA: TGTGCCAGCAGCTTAAGGCGGGGGGCGAACTATGGCTACACCTTC

J gene: TRBJ2-7
D gene: NA
V gene: TRBV6-6
clone size: NA
CDR3 protein: CASRDGGKAYEQYF
CDR3 DNA: TGTGCCAGCAGGGATGGGGGGAAGGCCTACGAGCAGTACTTC